One and the same sample provided the 21 T cell receptor beta chains below, sequenced in a study of blood T cells in healthy people across ages. Combining a sample-barcoded 5' primer with a J-beta primer mix, a second PCR ran for 7 to 11 cycles. TCRdb reprocessed the 5' RACE reads with MiXCR, giving one entry per CDR3 protein. The sample records about 1,400,000 distinct CDR3 sequences, about 43% being singletons. The sample comprised blood. These receptors were obtained from a woman aged 18-35 years in good health.

The rearrangement links TRBV6-2 or TRBV6-3 to TRBJ2-1, with 7 bases lining up with TRBD1. V lost 2 bases, J lost 10 bases, and 11 bases stayed unmatched. The CDR3 extends over 15 amino acids. Germline CDR1 and CDR2: MNHEY and SVGEGT. CDR3 in amino acids: CASSYPHRQGAEQFF. For the CDR3, the DNA is TGTGCCAGCAGTTACCCGCACCGACAGGGCGCCGAGCAGTTCTTC.

The rearrangement links TRBV4-2 to TRBJ2-5; 8 nucleotides align to TRBD2. Germline CDR1 and CDR2: LGHNA and YNFKEQ. J gave up 2 bases and V 6 bases, and 8 bases lay outside the gene matches. The CDR3 is made up of 15 amino acids. CDR3 in DNA: TGTGCCAGCAGGAACGGGGGGGCCTGGCAAGAGACCCAGTACTTC. This gives the protein CASRNGGAWQETQYF.

This clonotype was counted between two and nine times. The rearrangement uses TRBV4-2 and TRBJ1-2, with 7 positions matching TRBD1. After removal of 0 bases from V and 1 base from J, the junction contained 5 bases not matched to a gene. This CDR3 region has 16 residues. The V gene's germline CDR1 is LGHNA and CDR2 YNFKEQ. In DNA form, the CDR3 reads TGTGCCAGCAGCCAAGATGCGACAGGGATTAACTATGGCTACACCTTC. This translates into CASSQDATGINYGYTF.

Note on this clonotype: One end of the junction fails to match germline, which may point to a read error. This chain uses TRBV11-2 with TRBJ2-3, with 7 nucleotides matching TRBD1. The germline V gene has CDR1 SGHAT and CDR2 FQNNGV. This CDR3 has 16 amino acids. This chain's CDR3 is CASSSRQGGSTETQYF. The CDR3 DNA follows: TGTGCCAGCAGCTCAAGACAGGGTGGAAGCACAGAGACGCAGTATTTT.

The chain uses TRBV4-2 and TRBJ1-2, with 7 bases that match TRBD1. This CDR3 is built from 16 residues. Trimming took 4 bases from V and 4 from J; bases not matched to a gene: 12. From germline, CDR1 is LGHNA and CDR2 YNFKEQ. The CDR3 protein is CASSPRGQEASYGYTF. CDR3 nucleotides: TGTGCCAGCAGCCCGAGAGGACAGGAGGCGAGCTATGGCTACACCTTC.

This clonotype was seen a handful of times. This chain links TRBV20-1 with TRBJ2-7; TRBD2 is a possible D gene (6 bases). Trimming took 0 bases from V and 2 from J, leaving 14 bases between them. This CDR3 is 15 amino acids long. Germline lookup yields CDR1 DFQATT and CDR2 SNEGSKA (reference sequence). The CDR3 sequence is CSARDPRGTPYEQYF. In DNA form, the CDR3 reads TGCAGTGCTAGAGACCCACGGGGGACCCCCTACGAGCAGTACTTC.

This chain connects TRBV10-3 to TRBJ2-5; TRBD2 matches 8 bases. The J segment lost 2 bases and the V segment lost 5 bases, leaving 4 bases of the junction unmatched. The CDR3 is 14 amino acids. The germline V gene encodes CDR1 ENHRY and CDR2 SYGVKD. The CDR3 sequence: CAISTAGGQETQYF. CDR3 nucleotides: TGTGCCATCAGTACTGCGGGGGGTCAAGAGACCCAGTACTTC.

The chain joins TRBV18 to TRBJ1-1; D possibly corresponds to TRBD1 (5 bases). Per germline, CDR1 KGHSH and CDR2 LQKENI. This CDR3 comprises 14 residues. The V end lost 2 bases, the J end lost 1 base, and 8 bases lay between the germline ends. DNA of the CDR3: TGTGCCAGCTCACCAGCTCAGGGGAACACTGAAGCTTTCTTT. Encoded protein: CASSPAQGNTEAFF. Filled out from reference TRBV18 and TRBJ1-1, the complete variable domain reads NAGVMQNPRHLVRRRGQEARLRCSPMKGHSHVYWYRQLPEEGLKFMVYLQKENIIDESGMPKERFSAEFPKEGPSILRIQQVVRGDSAAYFCASSPAQGNTEAFFGQGTRLTVV.

The chain uses TRBV11-2 and TRBJ2-7; D is possibly TRBD1 (6 bases). Deletions cut 4 bases from V and 2 bases from J, with 21 bases between. The CDR3 consists of 17 residues. Germline-derived CDR1 and CDR2 are SGHAT and FQNNGV. CDR3 nucleotide sequence: TGTGCCAGCAGCTCGGACAGAGCGACAGGCCCTACCTACGAGCAGTACTTC. This gives the protein CASSSDRATGPTYEQYF.

The sample holds a few counts of this clonotype. This rearrangement joins TRBV5-1 to TRBJ2-7, with D tentatively TRBD1 (5 bases). The CDR3 extends over 12 amino acids. Per the germline V gene, CDR1 is SGHRS and CDR2 is YFSETQ. The V end lost 3 bases, the J end lost 6 bases, and 10 bases lay between the germline ends. The CDR3, as DNA: TGCGCCAGCAGCTCCGGACAAAGCGAGCAGTACTTC. Its protein product is CASSSGQSEQYF.

The rearrangement joins TRBV29-1 to TRBJ2-6; D not resolved. CDR1 and CDR2 (germline): SQVTM, ANQGSEA. The CDR3 spans 16 residues. V was pared by 5 bases and J by 4 bases, with 18 bases between. CDR3: CSVSRGGVSGANVLTF. The CDR3 nucleotides read TGCAGCGTTTCCCGAGGTGGGGTAAGCGGGGCCAACGTCCTGACTTTC.

V gene TRBV6-5 combines with J gene TRBJ2-1; D is ambiguous. The CDR3 runs 15 residues. V lost 0 bases and J lost 6, with 12 bases in between. In germline, CDR1 is MNHEY, CDR2 SVGAGI. The CDR3 nucleotides read TGTGCCAGCAGTTACTCGACGACTGGTTTCAATGAGCAGTTCTTC. It encodes CASSYSTTGFNEQFF.

The sample holds a few counts of this clonotype. The chain is built from TRBV7-2 and TRBJ1-1; a possible D gene is TRBD1 (6 bases). Per the germline V gene, CDR1 is SGHTA and CDR2 is FQGNSA. V was cut by 2 bases and J by 0 bases, with 10 bases left in between. The CDR3 runs to 15 residues. Written as DNA, the CDR3 is TGTGCCAGCAGCTTACAGGGGATCATGAACACTGAAGCTTTCTTT. Encoded protein: CASSLQGIMNTEAFF.

This sequence joins TRBV13 and TRBJ2-7, with a possible D match to TRBD2 (5 bases). Per the germline V gene, CDR1 is PRHDT and CDR2 is FYEKMQ (reference sequence). V gave up 5 bases and J gave up 5 bases, with 13 bases separating them. The CDR3 consists of 13 residues. CDR3 sequence (DNA): TGTGCCAGCAGCAAACAAGGAGGAAACGAGCAGTACTTC. Its protein product is CASSKQGGNEQYF.

The chain links TRBV2 to TRBJ1-4, with no clear D. CDR3 size: 15 residues. The germline V and J ends were trimmed by 6 bases and 7 bases, with 18 bases remaining between them. Germline assignment: CDR1 SNHLY and CDR2 FYNNEI. The CDR3: CASSRRRGMGEKLFF. In DNA form, the CDR3 reads TGTGCCAGCAGCCGAAGACGGGGAATGGGTGAAAAACTGTTTTTT.

V and J are TRBV29-1 and TRBJ2-4, with D unresolved. Germline loops: CDR1 SQVTM, CDR2 ANQGSEA. The CDR3 is made up of 13 amino acids. V shed 8 bases and J shed 6 bases, with 17 bases lying between them. In DNA form, the CDR3 reads TGCAGCACTTCCTCATCGTCGCGAAACATTCAGTACTTC. This encodes CSTSSSSRNIQYF.

The genes are TRBV10-3 and TRBJ1-2; tentative D call: TRBD1 (6 bases). The CDR3 totals 12 residues. Germline-derived CDR1 and CDR2 are ENHRY and SYGVKD. Between the trimmed V and J ends, which lost 6 bases and 6 bases, there was a span of 11 bases. In DNA form, the CDR3 reads TGTGCCATCAGGGACAGTGGCAATGGCTACACCTTC. Amino acids: CAIRDSGNGYTF.

The CDR3 DNA follows: TGTGCCAGCAGCCCAACACAGGGGGTTGGCTACACCTTC. Translating gives CASSPTQGVGYTF. V is TRBV7-2 and J is TRBJ1-2; 8 bases fit TRBD1. The CDR3 contains 13 residues. Germline CDR1 reads SGHTA; CDR2 reads FQGNSA. J lost 7 bases, V lost 5 bases, and 6 bases had no gene match.

This clonotype was seen once. CDR3 sequence: CAISDQTVAGVFEQYF. The CDR3 DNA sequence: TGTGCCATCAGTGACCAGACAGTAGCGGGAGTGTTCGAGCAGTACTTC. V gene TRBV10-3 combines with J gene TRBJ2-7; 9 nucleotides agree with TRBD2. CDR3 length: 16 residues. V shed 3 bases, J shed 6 bases, and the junction held 12 bases outside the gene matches. The V gene's germline CDR1 is ENHRY and CDR2 SYGVKD.

The chain joins TRBV3-1 to TRBJ2-7; 10 bases align to TRBD2. This CDR3 spans 15 amino acids. V lost 6 bases to trimming and J lost 5 bases; unmatched junction nucleotides: 10. CDR1 is LGHDT, CDR2 YNNKEL, per germline (reference sequence). The CDR3 reads CASSSTSGNNNEQYF. The CDR3 coding sequence is TGTGCCAGCAGTAGTACTAGCGGGAATAACAACGAGCAGTACTTC.

The V and J genes are TRBV4-1 and TRBJ2-6; D unresolved. The CDR3 length is 16 residues. V lost 4 bases and J 4 bases, leaving 14 bases between the germline ends. CDR1 MGHRA and CDR2 YSYEKL come from the germline V gene. The CDR3, as DNA: TGCGCCAGCAGCCCCCACGGAAGTGTGGGGGCCAACGTCCTGACTTTC. The encoded protein is CASSPHGSVGANVLTF.